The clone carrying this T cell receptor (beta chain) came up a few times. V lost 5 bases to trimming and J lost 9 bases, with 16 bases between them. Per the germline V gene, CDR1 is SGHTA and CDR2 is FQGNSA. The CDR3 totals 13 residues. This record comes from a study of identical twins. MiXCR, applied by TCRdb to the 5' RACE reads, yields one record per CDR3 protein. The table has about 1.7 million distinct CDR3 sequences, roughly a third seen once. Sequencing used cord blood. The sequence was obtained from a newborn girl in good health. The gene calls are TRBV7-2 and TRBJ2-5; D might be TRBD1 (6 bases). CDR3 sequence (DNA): TGTGCCAGCAGCGGACAGTCTTTAGGGGCCCAGTACTTC. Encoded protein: CASSGQSLGAQYF.